The 8 T cell receptor beta chains reported below all come from one sample, sequenced in a study of blood T cell repertoires in COVID-19. TCRdb's copy holds only in-frame clones and misses some; the assay was immunoSEQ multiplex PCR. The sample lists some 100,000 clones, around 90% occurring once. The sample comprised peripheral blood. Source of these receptors: a man in his fifties with COVID-19, enrolled during active disease.

This clone was seen just once. V usage is TRBV20-1 and J usage is TRBJ2-5, with a tentative D call TRBD2 (5 bases). The germline CDR1 and CDR2 sequences are DFQATT and SNEGSKA (reference sequence). The CDR3 loop spans 11 amino acids. The V gene lost 5 bases and the J gene lost 4 bases, with 8 bases spanning the gap. CDR3 residues: CSAVRGETQYF. The CDR3, as DNA: TGCAGTGCTGTACGGGGAGAGACCCAGTACTTC.

V and J are TRBV15 and TRBJ1-2, with D maybe TRBD1 (6 bases). The ends were cut back, 3 bases at V and 4 bases at J, with 24 bases in the middle. Germline V gives CDR1 LNHNV, CDR2 YYDKDF (reference sequence). This CDR3 has 18 amino acids. CDR3 region: CATSSSSPGGRGGYGYTF. The CDR3 DNA sequence: TGTGCCACCAGCAGCTCTTCCCCCGGGGGGCGGGGAGGCTATGGCTACACCTTC.

Worth noting for this clone: At the DNA level, this CDR3 is encoded by other sequences in the same sample as well. The rearrangement uses TRBV27 and TRBJ2-1; tentatively, D is TRBD2 (6 bases). V was pared by 0 bases and J by 0 bases, with 6 bases between. The CDR3 runs to 15 residues. Germline values: CDR1 MNHEY, CDR2 SMNVEV (reference sequence). The CDR3 sequence: CASSLSGSSYNEQFF. DNA for the CDR3: TGTGCCAGCAGTTTATCCGGGAGCTCCTACAATGAGCAGTTCTTC.

The chain couples TRBV24-1 to TRBJ2-7; D might be TRBD1 (5 bases). V was clipped by 5 bases and J by 1 base, with 8 bases between them. This CDR3 is 13 amino acids long. Germline V gene lookup returns CDR1 KGHDR and CDR2 SFDVKD. The CDR3 loop reads CATSGPGSYEQYF. CDR3 coding DNA: TGTGCCACCAGTGGGCCAGGGTCCTACGAGCAGTACTTC.

This sequence joins TRBV7-9 and TRBJ2-7; 7 nucleotides agree with TRBD1. The CDR3 has 14 residues. CDR1 is SEHNR, CDR2 FQNEAQ, per germline (reference sequence). V trimming: 5 bases; J trimming: 2 bases; junction bases outside the gene matches: 6. This chain's CDR3 is CASSRDRATYEQYF. In DNA, the CDR3 is TGTGCCAGCAGCAGAGACAGGGCCACCTACGAGCAGTACTTC.

The chain couples TRBV27 to TRBJ1-2; possibly TRBD1 for D (6 bases). CDR1 is MNHEY, CDR2 SMNVEV, per germline (reference sequence). This CDR3 spans 14 amino acids. Trimming shortened V by 5 bases and J by 8 bases, and 18 bases separated the two germline ends. The CDR3 loop reads CASSPRQAGVGYTF. The CDR3 region has the DNA TGTGCCAGCAGTCCCCGACAGGCGGGAGTAGGCTACACCTTC.

The V and J genes are TRBV6-1 and TRBJ2-2, with 9 bases fitting TRBD2. The junction had 7 bases not matched to a gene; V was cut back by 2 bases and J by 6 bases. Per the germline V gene, CDR1 is MNHNS and CDR2 is SASEGT. The CDR3 covers 16 residues. The CDR3 region has the DNA TGTGCCAGCAGTGAAATTGCGGGGGGGCATTCCGGGGAGCTGTTTTTT. This encodes CASSEIAGGHSGELFF.

The chain recombines TRBV19 with TRBJ2-1; 9 positions match TRBD1. Germline CDR1 is LNHDA and CDR2 is SQIVND (reference sequence). There are 14 residues in the CDR3. V lost 6 bases to trimming and J lost 8 bases; unmatched junction nucleotides: 8. The CDR3 is CASSRDREDDEQFF. The CDR3 nucleotides are TGTGCCAGTAGCCGGGACAGGGAAGACGATGAGCAGTTCTTC.